The clone carrying this T cell receptor (beta chain) was counted many times. The antigen remains unidentified. MiXCR, applied by TCRdb to the 5' RACE reads, yields one record per CDR3 protein. This sample carries more than 75,000 distinct CDR3 sequences, roughly 4.3% of them seen once, and the ten largest clones take roughly 5.6%. The data were obtained in a study of neurological immune-mediated disorders. Notes on the study in general: For the multiple sclerosis repertoire cluster, no association with any clinical or MRI feature was found.

CDR3 size: 14 residues. The germline V gene has CDR1 SGHRS and CDR2 YFSETQ. Trimming cost V 1 base and J 7 bases; bases outside gene matches: 7. As to time point: longitudinal time-point 3. The genes are TRBV5-1 and TRBJ2-7, with 8 bases aligning to TRBD1. The TCR comes from a woman aged 60-75 years with multiple sclerosis. The sequenced sample was PBMCs. The DNA for the CDR3 is TGCGCCAGCAGCTTGACAGGGGGGAATAGGGAGCAGTACTTC. Translating gives CASSLTGGNREQYF.